This T cell receptor beta chain was retrieved from a study of shared clonotypes between healthy human individuals. The V gene's germline CDR1 is SGHAT and CDR2 FQDESV (reference sequence). The CDR3 spans 15 residues. Between the trimmed V and J ends, which lost 3 bases and 0 bases, there was a span of 12 bases. General study findings and limits: In having few donors, the study represented limited genetic and exposure-history diversity.

The data were produced by immunoSEQ multiplex PCR, yet TCRdb's version contains in-frame clones alone and is incomplete. The table shows about 2.4 million clones, with 90% to 95% occurring only once. Division of CD4+ cells produced a CD45RA+ naive subset and a CD45RA-negative memory subset. To note about this clone: Its specificity is unknown.

This sequence was found in a man aged 18 to 29 in good health. Some clones in this sample may be carry-over from other donors' samples. The source material was naive CD4+ T cells from PBMCs. Specified subset: CD45RA+ positively selected. The gene calls are TRBV11-1 and TRBJ2-7; perhaps TRBD2 as D (6 bases). The CDR3 region has the DNA TGTGCCAGCAGCTTCGCGGCGGGACGCTCCTACGAGCAGTACTTC. It translates to CASSFAAGRSYEQYF.